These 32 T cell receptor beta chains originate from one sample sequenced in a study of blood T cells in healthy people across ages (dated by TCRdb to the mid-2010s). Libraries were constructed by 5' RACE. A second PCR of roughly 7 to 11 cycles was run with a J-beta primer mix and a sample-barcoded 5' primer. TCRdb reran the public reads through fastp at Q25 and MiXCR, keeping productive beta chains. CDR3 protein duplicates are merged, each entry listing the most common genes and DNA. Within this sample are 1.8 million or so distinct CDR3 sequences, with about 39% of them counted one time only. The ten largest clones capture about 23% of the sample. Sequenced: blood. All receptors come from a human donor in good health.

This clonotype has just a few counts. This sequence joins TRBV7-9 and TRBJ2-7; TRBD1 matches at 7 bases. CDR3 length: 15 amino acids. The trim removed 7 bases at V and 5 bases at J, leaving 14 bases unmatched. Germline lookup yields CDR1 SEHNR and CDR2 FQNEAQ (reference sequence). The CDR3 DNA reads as TGTGCCAGCATGTCTATAAGAGGGGGCCTAAACGAGCAGTACTTC. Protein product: CASMSIRGGLNEQYF.

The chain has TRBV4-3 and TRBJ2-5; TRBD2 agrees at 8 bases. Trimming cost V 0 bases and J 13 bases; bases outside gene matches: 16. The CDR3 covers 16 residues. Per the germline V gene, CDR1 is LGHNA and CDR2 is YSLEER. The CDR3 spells CASSQDKLAEDYERYF. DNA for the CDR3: TGCGCCAGCAGCCAAGACAAACTAGCGGAGGACTACGAGCGGTACTTC.

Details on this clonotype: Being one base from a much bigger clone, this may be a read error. The CDR3 loop is CAGSLGTLQGNTIYF. The DNA of the CDR3 is TGTGCCGGCAGCTTAGGGACACTGCAAGGAAACACCATATATTTT. The V and J genes are TRBV7-2 and TRBJ1-3, with a weak D call TRBD1 (6 bases). The CDR3 extends over 15 amino acids. Germline CDR1 reads SGHTA; CDR2 reads FQGNSA.

CDR3 loop: CASSQLTGGYYGYTF. CDR3 in DNA: TGTGCCAGCAGCCAACTGACAGGGGGCTACTATGGCTACACCTTC. V is TRBV3-1 and J is TRBJ1-2, with TRBD1 matching 10 bases. Trimming took 2 bases from V and 3 from J; bases not matched to a gene: 3. Germline loops: CDR1 LGHDT, CDR2 YNNKEL (reference sequence). The CDR3 runs to 15 residues.

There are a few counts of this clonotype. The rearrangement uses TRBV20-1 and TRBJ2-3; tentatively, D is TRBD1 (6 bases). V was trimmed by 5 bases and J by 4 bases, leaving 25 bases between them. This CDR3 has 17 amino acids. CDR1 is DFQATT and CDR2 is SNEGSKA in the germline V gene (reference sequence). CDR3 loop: CSAVGQLEHPTSDTQYF. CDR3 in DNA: TGCAGTGCTGTAGGACAGTTAGAGCACCCAACATCAGATACGCAGTATTTT.

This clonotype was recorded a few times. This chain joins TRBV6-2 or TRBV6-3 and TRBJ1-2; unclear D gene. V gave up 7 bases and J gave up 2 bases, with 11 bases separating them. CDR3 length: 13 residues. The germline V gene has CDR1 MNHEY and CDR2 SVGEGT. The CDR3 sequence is CASTFTDNYGYTF. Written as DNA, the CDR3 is TGTGCCAGCACCTTCACCGACAACTATGGCTACACCTTC.

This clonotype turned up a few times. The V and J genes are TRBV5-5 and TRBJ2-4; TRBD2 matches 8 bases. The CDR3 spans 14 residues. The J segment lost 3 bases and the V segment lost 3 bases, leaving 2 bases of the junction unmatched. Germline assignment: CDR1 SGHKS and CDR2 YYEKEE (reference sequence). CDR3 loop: CASSSTSGKNIQYF. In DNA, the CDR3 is TGTGCCAGCAGCTCTACTAGCGGCAAAAACATTCAGTACTTC.

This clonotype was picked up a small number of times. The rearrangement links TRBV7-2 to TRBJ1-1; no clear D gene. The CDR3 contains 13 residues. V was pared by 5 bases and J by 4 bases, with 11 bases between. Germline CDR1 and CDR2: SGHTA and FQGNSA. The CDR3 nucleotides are TGTGCCAGCAGCCCTACAATTATCACTGAAGCTTTCTTT. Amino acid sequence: CASSPTIITEAFF.

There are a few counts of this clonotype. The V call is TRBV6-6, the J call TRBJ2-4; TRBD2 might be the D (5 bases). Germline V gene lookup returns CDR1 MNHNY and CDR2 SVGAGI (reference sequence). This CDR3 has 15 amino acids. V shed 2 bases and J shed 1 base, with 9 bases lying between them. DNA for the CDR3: TGTGCCAGCAGTTACGAGGGCGCGGCCAAAAACATTCAGTACTTC. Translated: CASSYEGAAKNIQYF.

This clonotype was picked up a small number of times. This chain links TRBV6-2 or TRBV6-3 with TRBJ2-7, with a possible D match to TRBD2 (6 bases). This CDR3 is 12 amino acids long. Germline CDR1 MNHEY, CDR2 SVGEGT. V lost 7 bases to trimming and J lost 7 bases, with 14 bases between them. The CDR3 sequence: CASNPGLGEQYF. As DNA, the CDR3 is TGTGCCAGCAACCCGGGACTTGGTGAGCAGTACTTC.

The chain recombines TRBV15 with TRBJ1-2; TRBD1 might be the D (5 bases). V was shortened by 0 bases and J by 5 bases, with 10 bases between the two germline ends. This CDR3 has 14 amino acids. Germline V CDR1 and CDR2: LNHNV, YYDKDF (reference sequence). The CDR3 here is CATSRERGRYGYTF. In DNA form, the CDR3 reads TGTGCCACCAGCAGAGAGAGGGGTCGTTATGGCTACACCTTC.

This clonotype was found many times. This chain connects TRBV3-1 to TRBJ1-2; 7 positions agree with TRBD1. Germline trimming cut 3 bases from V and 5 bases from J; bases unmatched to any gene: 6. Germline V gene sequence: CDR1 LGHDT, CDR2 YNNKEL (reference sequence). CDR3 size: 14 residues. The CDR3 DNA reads TGTGCCAGCAGCCAGAGGAGGGACAGATATGGCTACACCTTC. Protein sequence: CASSQRRDRYGYTF.

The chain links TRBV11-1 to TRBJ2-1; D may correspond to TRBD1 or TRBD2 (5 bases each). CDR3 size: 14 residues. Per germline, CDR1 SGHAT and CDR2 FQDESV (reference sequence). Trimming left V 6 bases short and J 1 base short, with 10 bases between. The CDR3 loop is CASSTWGSYNEQFF. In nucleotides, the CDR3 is TGTGCCAGCAGTACTTGGGGGTCCTACAATGAGCAGTTCTTC.

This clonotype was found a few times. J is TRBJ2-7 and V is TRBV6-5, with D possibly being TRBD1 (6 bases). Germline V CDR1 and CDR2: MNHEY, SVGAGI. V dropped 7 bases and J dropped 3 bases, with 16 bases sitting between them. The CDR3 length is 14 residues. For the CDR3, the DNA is TGTGCCAGCACCCCAAACAGGGAGCTCTACGAGCAGTACTTC. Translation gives CASTPNRELYEQYF.

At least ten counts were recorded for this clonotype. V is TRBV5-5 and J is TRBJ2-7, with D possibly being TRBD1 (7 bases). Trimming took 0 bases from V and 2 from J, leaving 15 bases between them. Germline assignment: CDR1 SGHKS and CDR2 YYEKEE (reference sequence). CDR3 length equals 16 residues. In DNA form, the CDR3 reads TGTGCCAGCAGCTTGGGCACAGGGGAGGAAGCCTACGAGCAGTACTTC. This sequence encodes CASSLGTGEEAYEQYF.

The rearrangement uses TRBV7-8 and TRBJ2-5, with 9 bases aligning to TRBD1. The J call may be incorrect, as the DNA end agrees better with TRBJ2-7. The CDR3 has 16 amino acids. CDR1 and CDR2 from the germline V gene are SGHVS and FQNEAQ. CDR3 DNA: TGTGCCAGCAGCCACGTCCCGGGACAGGGCCGTTACGAGCAGTACTTC. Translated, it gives CASSHVPGQGRYEQYF.

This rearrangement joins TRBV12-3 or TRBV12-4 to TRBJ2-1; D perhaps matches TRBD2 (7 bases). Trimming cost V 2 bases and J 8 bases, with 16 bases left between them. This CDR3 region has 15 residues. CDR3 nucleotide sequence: TGTGCCAGCAGTTTAAATAAGGGGGGGCATGATGAGCAGTTCTTC. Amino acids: CASSLNKGGHDEQFF.

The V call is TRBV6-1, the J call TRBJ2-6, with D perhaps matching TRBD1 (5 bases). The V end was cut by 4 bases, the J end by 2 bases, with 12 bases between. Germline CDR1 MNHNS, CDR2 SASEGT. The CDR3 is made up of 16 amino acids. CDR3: CASSAAQGAGANVLTF. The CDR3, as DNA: TGTGCCAGCAGTGCCGCGCAGGGTGCTGGGGCCAACGTCCTGACTTTC.

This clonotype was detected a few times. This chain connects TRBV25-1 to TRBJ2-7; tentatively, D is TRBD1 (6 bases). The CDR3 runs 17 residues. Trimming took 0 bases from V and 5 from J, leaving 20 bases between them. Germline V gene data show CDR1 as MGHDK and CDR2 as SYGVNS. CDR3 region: CASSEYFSTGPIDEQYF. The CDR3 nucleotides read TGTGCCAGCAGTGAATACTTCTCGACAGGACCTATTGACGAGCAGTACTTC.

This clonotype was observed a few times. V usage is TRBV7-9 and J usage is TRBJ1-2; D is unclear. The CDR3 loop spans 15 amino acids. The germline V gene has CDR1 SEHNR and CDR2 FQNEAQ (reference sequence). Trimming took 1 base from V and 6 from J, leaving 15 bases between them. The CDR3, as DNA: TGTGCCAGCAGCTTAGGAGGCGGAGCCTTAGATGGCTACACCTTC. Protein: CASSLGGGALDGYTF.

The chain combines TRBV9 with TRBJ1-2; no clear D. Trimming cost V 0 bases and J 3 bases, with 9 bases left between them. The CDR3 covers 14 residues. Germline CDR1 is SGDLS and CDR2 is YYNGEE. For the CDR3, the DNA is TGTGCCAGCAGCGTAGCCCTGGGTGACTATGGCTACACCTTC. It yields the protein CASSVALGDYGYTF.

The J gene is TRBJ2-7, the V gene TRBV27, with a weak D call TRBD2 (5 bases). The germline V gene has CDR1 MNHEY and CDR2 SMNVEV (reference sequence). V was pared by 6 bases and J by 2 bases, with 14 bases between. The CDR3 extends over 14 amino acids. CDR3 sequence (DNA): TGTGCCAGCAGACTATACAGCGGAGCCTACGAGCAGTACTTC. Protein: CASRLYSGAYEQYF.

CDR3 loop: CSVATTGSSQETQYF. Here the CDR3 DNA reads TGCAGCGTTGCAACCACAGGGTCGAGTCAAGAGACCCAGTACTTC. The chain carries TRBV29-1 and TRBJ2-5; D may be TRBD1 (6 bases). Between the trimmed V and J ends, which lost 4 bases and 2 bases, there was a span of 17 bases. This CDR3 is built from 15 residues. The germline V gene has CDR1 SQVTM and CDR2 ANQGSEA.

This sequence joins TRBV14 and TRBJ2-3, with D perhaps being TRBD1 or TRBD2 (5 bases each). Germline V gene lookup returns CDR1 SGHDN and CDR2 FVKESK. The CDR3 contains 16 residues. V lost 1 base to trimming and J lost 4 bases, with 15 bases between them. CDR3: CASSQGYEGLADTQYF. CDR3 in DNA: TGTGCCAGCAGCCAAGGGTACGAGGGGTTGGCAGATACGCAGTATTTT.

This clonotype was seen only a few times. CDR3 bases: TGTGCCAGCAGCTTAGCCTCGGGTCACGCGCCGACCTACGAGCAGTACTTC. It codes for CASSLASGHAPTYEQYF. The gene calls are TRBV7-2 and TRBJ2-7, with no clear D. Germline CDR1 reads SGHTA; CDR2 reads FQGNSA. V was trimmed by 0 bases and J by 2 bases, leaving 17 bases between them. The CDR3 loop spans 17 amino acids. Drawing the rest from reference TRBV7-2 and TRBJ2-7, the complete variable domain is GAGVSQSPSNKVTEKGKDVELRCDPISGHTALYWYRQSLGQGLEFLIYFQGNSAPDKSGLPSDRFSAERTGGSVSTLTIQRTQQEDSAVYLCASSLASGHAPTYEQYFGPGTRLTVT.

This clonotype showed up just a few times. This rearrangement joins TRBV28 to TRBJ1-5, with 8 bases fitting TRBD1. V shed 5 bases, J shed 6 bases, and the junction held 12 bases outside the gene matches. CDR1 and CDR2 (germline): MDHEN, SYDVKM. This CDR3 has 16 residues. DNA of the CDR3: TGTGCCAGCAGTCCGCCCCTTGGACAGGGTGGTCAGCCCCAGCATTTT. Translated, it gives CASSPPLGQGGQPQHF.

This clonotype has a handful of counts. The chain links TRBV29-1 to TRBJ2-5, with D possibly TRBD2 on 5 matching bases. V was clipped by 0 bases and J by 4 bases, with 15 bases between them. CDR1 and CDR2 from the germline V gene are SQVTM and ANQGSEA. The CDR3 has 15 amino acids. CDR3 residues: CSVEEASGNLETQYF. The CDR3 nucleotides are TGCAGCGTTGAAGAAGCCTCGGGGAACCTAGAGACCCAGTACTTC.

The CDR3 DNA reads as TGTGCCAGCAGCTTAGTCGGTAGCGGGGGGTCGTCCGATGCGCAGTATTTT. This codes for CASSLVGSGGSSDAQYF. The J gene is TRBJ2-3, the V gene TRBV11-2; 10 positions agree with TRBD2. The germline gives CDR1 SGHAT, CDR2 FQNNGV. V shed 1 base, J shed 10 bases, and the junction held 14 bases outside the gene matches. This CDR3 contains 17 residues. Full variable domain (rest looked up from reference TRBV11-2 and TRBJ2-3): EAGVAQSPRYKIIEKRQSVAFWCNPISGHATLYWYQQILGQGPKLLIQFQNNGVVDDSQLPKDRFSAERLKGVDSTLKIQPAKLEDSAVYLCASSLVGSGGSSDAQYFGPGTRLTVL.

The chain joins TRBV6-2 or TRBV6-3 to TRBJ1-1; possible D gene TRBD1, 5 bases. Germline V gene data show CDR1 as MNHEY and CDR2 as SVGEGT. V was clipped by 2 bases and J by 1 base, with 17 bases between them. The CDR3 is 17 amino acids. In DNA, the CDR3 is TGTGCCAGCAGTTACCCCTTCTATTCGACAGCGAACACTGAAGCTTTCTTT. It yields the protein CASSYPFYSTANTEAFF.

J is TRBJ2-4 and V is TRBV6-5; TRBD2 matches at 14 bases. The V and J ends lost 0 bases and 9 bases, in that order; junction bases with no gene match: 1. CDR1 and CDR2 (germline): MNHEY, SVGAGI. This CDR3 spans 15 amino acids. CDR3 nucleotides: TGTGCCAGCAGTTACTCGACTAGCGGGGGGGCCATTCAGTACTTC. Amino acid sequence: CASSYSTSGGAIQYF.

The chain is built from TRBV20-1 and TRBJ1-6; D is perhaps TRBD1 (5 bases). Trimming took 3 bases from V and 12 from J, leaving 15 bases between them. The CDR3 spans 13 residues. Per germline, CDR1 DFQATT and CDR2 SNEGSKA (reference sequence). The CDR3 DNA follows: TGCAGTGCTAGTGAGGGGCTGGCGGAACCCCTCCACTTT. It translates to CSASEGLAEPLHF.

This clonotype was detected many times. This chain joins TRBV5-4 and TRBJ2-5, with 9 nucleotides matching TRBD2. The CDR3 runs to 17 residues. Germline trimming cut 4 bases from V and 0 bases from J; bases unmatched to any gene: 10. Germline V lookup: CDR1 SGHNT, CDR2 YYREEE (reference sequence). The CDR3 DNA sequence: TGTGCCAGCAGCATTAGCGGGGGCCAGTTTTACCAAGAGACCCAGTACTTC. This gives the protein CASSISGGQFYQETQYF.